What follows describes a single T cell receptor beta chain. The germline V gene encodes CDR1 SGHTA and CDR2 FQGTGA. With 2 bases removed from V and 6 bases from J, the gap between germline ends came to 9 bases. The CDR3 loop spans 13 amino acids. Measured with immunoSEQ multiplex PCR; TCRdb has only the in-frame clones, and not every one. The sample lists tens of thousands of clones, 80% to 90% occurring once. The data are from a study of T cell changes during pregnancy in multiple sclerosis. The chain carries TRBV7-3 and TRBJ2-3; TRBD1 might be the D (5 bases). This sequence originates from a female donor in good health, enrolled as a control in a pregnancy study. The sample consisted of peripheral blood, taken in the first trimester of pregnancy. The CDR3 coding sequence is TGTGCCAGCAGCTTAGGGGCTGCGGATACGCAGTATTTT. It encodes CASSLGAADTQYF.